This section outlines one T cell receptor (beta chain) sequence together with its context. Its antigen is undetermined. The CDR3 runs 12 residues. V dropped 5 bases and J dropped 3 bases, with 8 bases sitting between them. Germline lookup yields CDR1 SNHLY and CDR2 FYNNEI. These data come from a study of immune evolution from preneoplasia to lung adenocarcinoma. Whole-study results and caveats: From normal lung to invasive adenocarcinoma, top clone frequencies appeared to decrease.

Clones were sequenced by immunoSEQ multiplex PCR, and TCRdb holds only the in-frame ones, with some missing. The data show some 4,300 clones, with roughly three quarters seen just once and 8.2% held by the top ten. Patient tissue came from resections in Japan or China, 2014–2017. Each case's diagnosis was confirmed by two pathologists on H&E. The J gene is TRBJ2-7, the V gene TRBV2; no reliable D call. Material: FFPE adjacent normal lung tissue. This sequence was found in a donor at least 70 years old with lung adenocarcinoma. CDR3 region: CASSSPFYEQYF. Here the CDR3 DNA reads TGTGCCAGCAGTAGCCCATTCTACGAGCAGTACTTC.